Below are 8 T cell receptor beta chains sequenced from a single sample in a study of shared clonotypes between healthy human individuals. Here immunoSEQ multiplex PCR was the method, and the copy in TCRdb shows in-frame clones only, minus some. The sample includes about 980,000 clones, roughly 72% of them seen just once. Material for sequencing was memory CD4+ T cells sorted from blood. The subset: CD45RA-negative fraction. Every receptor here comes from a man between 18 and 35 years old in good health.

V is TRBV6-1 and J is TRBJ1-2, with 8 bases lining up with TRBD1. V gave up 6 bases and J gave up 4 bases; unmatched junction bases: 10. The germline CDR1 and CDR2 sequences are MNHNS and SASEGT. The CDR3 is 15 amino acids. CDR3 in amino acids: CASSWTGRESYGYTF. The DNA of the CDR3 is TGTGCCAGCAGCTGGACAGGGCGGGAATCCTATGGCTACACCTTC.

This clone was observed a few times. The V gene is TRBV18, the J gene TRBJ1-6, with D maybe TRBD1 (6 bases). The CDR3 is 16 residues long. CDR1 and CDR2 (germline): KGHSH, LQKENI. V dropped 6 bases and J dropped 7 bases, with 19 bases sitting between them. The CDR3 is CASSSKDSFLNSPLHF. The CDR3 DNA reads TGTGCCAGCTCGTCAAAGGACAGCTTCCTAAATTCACCCCTCCACTTT. The full variable domain, completed using reference TRBV18 and TRBJ1-6, is NAGVMQNPRHLVRRRGQEARLRCSPMKGHSHVYWYRQLPEEGLKFMVYLQKENIIDESGMPKERFSAEFPKEGPSILRIQQVVRGDSAAYFCASSSKDSFLNSPLHFGNGTRLTVT.

The chain couples TRBV5-1 to TRBJ2-7, with 11 bases fitting TRBD2. The CDR3 contains 15 residues. Germline trimming cut 4 bases from V and 3 bases from J; bases unmatched to any gene: 6. From germline, CDR1 is SGHRS and CDR2 YFSETQ. CDR3 in DNA: TGCGCCAGCAGCCTGCAGGGGACTAGCGGCTACGAGCAGTACTTC. Translation: CASSLQGTSGYEQYF.

This clone has more than one count but fewer than ten. The rearrangement links TRBV4-1 to TRBJ2-3; D gene uncertain. This CDR3 has 14 residues. Germline V gene data show CDR1 as MGHRA and CDR2 as YSYEKL. Trimming stripped 10 bases from V and 0 bases from J, with 14 bases between. CDR3 bases: TGCGCCACCGCGCCAGCAACTAGCACAGATACGCAGTATTTT. It codes for CATAPATSTDTQYF.

V is TRBV5-1 and J is TRBJ2-1; TRBD2 matches at 9 bases. Per germline, CDR1 SGHRS and CDR2 YFSETQ. The CDR3 runs 15 residues. With V trimmed by 0 bases and J by 7 bases, 5 bases remained unmatched. The CDR3 reads CASSLGSGSKNEQFF. The CDR3 DNA is TGCGCCAGCAGCTTGGGTAGCGGGAGTAAAAATGAGCAGTTCTTC.

This clone was counted between two and nine times. This chain uses TRBV5-1 with TRBJ1-2; possibly TRBD1 for D (5 bases). Trimming stripped 0 bases from V and 4 bases from J, with 13 bases between. The germline V gene encodes CDR1 SGHRS and CDR2 YFSETQ. This CDR3 contains 15 residues. CDR3 nucleotides: TGCGCCAGCAGCTTGGGGTCCGGTCAGGGCTATGGCTACACCTTC. Its translation is CASSLGSGQGYGYTF. Full variable domain (rest looked up from reference TRBV5-1 and TRBJ1-2): KAGVTQTPRYLIKTRGQQVTLSCSPISGHRSVSWYQQTPGQGLQFLFEYFSETQRNKGNFPGRFSGRQFSNSRSEMNVSTLELGDSALYLCASSLGSGQGYGYTFGSGTRLTVV.

J is TRBJ2-3 and V is TRBV7-2; possibly TRBD1 for D (6 bases). V dropped 3 bases and J dropped 2 bases, with 15 bases sitting between them. CDR3 length: 16 amino acids. Germline assignment: CDR1 SGHTA and CDR2 FQGNSA. CDR3 nucleotide sequence: TGTGCCAGCAGCTTGGGGGCTCAAGCTTACACAGATACGCAGTATTTT. Its translation: CASSLGAQAYTDTQYF.

The CDR3 reads CASSLLGSEAADTQYF. The DNA of the CDR3 is TGTGCCAGCAGCTTGTTGGGGTCGGAGGCTGCAGATACGCAGTATTTT. The rearrangement links TRBV5-6 to TRBJ2-3, with a weak D call TRBD2 (5 bases). The CDR3 covers 16 residues. The germline V gene has CDR1 SGHDT and CDR2 YYEEEE. Trimming left V 1 base short and J 4 bases short, with 16 bases between.